These 10 T cell receptor beta chains were all obtained from the same sample, sequenced in a study of T cell responses to AZD1222 COVID-19 vaccine. Data came from immunoSEQ multiplex PCR; TCRdb stores just in-frame clones and leaves some out. There are about 130,000 clones in the sample; roughly 85% occur only once, and 1.5% to 2% lies in the top ten. This sample comprised peripheral blood, obtained on day 0 of AZD1222 vaccination. The receptors were gathered from an adult in good health.

The rearrangement joins TRBV11-3 to TRBJ2-1; D perhaps matches TRBD2 (5 bases). Per germline, CDR1 SGHNT and CDR2 YENEEA. The CDR3 consists of 15 residues. Trimming took off 3 bases at V and 0 bases at J, with 9 bases between the two ends. The CDR3 reads CASSLMGSSYNEQFF. The CDR3 nucleotides read TGTGCCAGCAGCTTGATGGGGAGCTCCTACAATGAGCAGTTCTTC.

The chain carries TRBV4-1 and TRBJ2-1; 9 bases map to TRBD2. Germline V gene lookup returns CDR1 MGHRA and CDR2 YSYEKL. The CDR3 length is 14 residues. Unmatched junction bases numbered 7, after V lost 5 bases and J lost 8 bases. Here the CDR3 DNA reads TGCGCCAGCAGCGGCGCGGGGGGGGTGGATGAGCAGTTCTTC. Amino acid sequence: CASSGAGGVDEQFF.

The chain has TRBV4-1 and TRBJ2-7; D possibly corresponds to TRBD1 (7 bases). The CDR3 length is 14 residues. Trimming cost V 3 bases and J 2 bases, with 11 bases left between them. The germline CDR1 and CDR2 sequences are MGHRA and YSYEKL. The CDR3 sequence: CASSHRGETYEQYF. DNA for the CDR3: TGCGCCAGCAGCCACAGGGGGGAGACCTACGAGCAGTACTTC.

The rearrangement uses TRBV7-6 and TRBJ2-1; 8 bases are a match to TRBD2. J gave up 5 bases and V 5 bases, and 11 bases lay outside the gene matches. This CDR3 is 16 amino acids long. Germline V lookup: CDR1 SGHVS, CDR2 FNYEAQ. CDR3 sequence (DNA): TGTGCCAGCAGCAAGGCCCGGGCGGGAGGAAACAATGAGCAGTTCTTC. Translated, it gives CASSKARAGGNNEQFF.

This clone was found a few times. The chain joins TRBV5-1 to TRBJ1-2; TRBD1 is a possible D gene (5 bases). Trimming pared 0 bases from V and 7 bases from J, leaving 13 bases between. CDR1 and CDR2 from the germline V gene are SGHRS and YFSETQ. The CDR3 runs 14 residues. CDR3 amino acids: CASSLGDYTGGYTF. DNA of the CDR3: TGCGCCAGCAGCTTGGGGGACTATACGGGTGGCTACACCTTC.

In this sample, this clone turned up a few times. The genes are TRBV6-5 and TRBJ2-7, with unresolved D. Trimming stripped 0 bases from V and 7 bases from J, with 10 bases between. CDR1 and CDR2 (germline): MNHEY, SVGAGI. This CDR3 comprises 13 residues. CDR3 sequence: CASSYSPSGEQYF. CDR3 nucleotide sequence: TGTGCCAGCAGTTACTCACCGTCTGGAGAGCAGTACTTC.

The chain employs TRBV18 and TRBJ1-3; D remains unclear. The CDR3 consists of 15 residues. From germline, CDR1 is KGHSH and CDR2 LQKENI. V dropped 3 bases and J dropped 1 base, with 10 bases sitting between them. The CDR3 sequence: CASSPARRSGNTIYF. The CDR3 region has the DNA TGTGCCAGCTCACCCGCACGTCGATCTGGAAACACCATATATTTT. Drawing the rest from reference TRBV18 and TRBJ1-3, the complete variable domain is NAGVMQNPRHLVRRRGQEARLRCSPMKGHSHVYWYRQLPEEGLKFMVYLQKENIIDESGMPKERFSAEFPKEGPSILRIQQVVRGDSAAYFCASSPARRSGNTIYFGEGSWLTVV.

This clone was recorded only once. V gene TRBV11-3 combines with J gene TRBJ2-1, with D possibly TRBD2 on 5 matching bases. Germline V CDR1 and CDR2: SGHNT, YENEEA. Trimming pared 5 bases from V and 9 bases from J, leaving 11 bases between. The CDR3 is 12 amino acids. The CDR3 DNA reads TGTGCCAGCAGCCCCCAGAGGGTTGAGCAGTTCTTC. This encodes CASSPQRVEQFF.

This chain links TRBV14 with TRBJ1-1; D may be TRBD1 (6 bases). Trimming pared 3 bases from V and 0 bases from J, leaving 11 bases between. This CDR3 has 15 amino acids. The V gene's germline CDR1 is SGHDN and CDR2 FVKESK. The CDR3 DNA reads as TGTGCCAGCAGCCACCAGGGGAATTTGAACACTGAAGCTTTCTTT. It yields the protein CASSHQGNLNTEAFF.

The rearrangement links TRBV4-1 to TRBJ2-7; 9 bases match TRBD2. The V gene's germline CDR1 is MGHRA and CDR2 YSYEKL. The CDR3 is 14 amino acids. Trimming removed 2 bases from V and 5 bases from J; junction bases left unmatched: 4. The CDR3 protein is CASSQWREGHEQYF. CDR3 nucleotides: TGCGCCAGCAGCCAATGGCGGGAGGGTCACGAGCAGTACTTC.